The TCR beta chain under discussion was sequenced for a study of graft-versus-host responses after intestinal transplantation. Regarding the study as a whole: Among circulating GvH clones, peak levels were associated with early post-transplant declines in HvG clones. There were GvH clones found in recipient marrow, and some of them appeared first in ileum or blood.

In this sample, this clone turned up once. Its specificity is not known. TCRdb keeps only in-frame clones here, not all; method: immunoSEQ multiplex PCR. The sample gives over 100,000 clones, just under 95% of which show up once; around 0.12% is in the top ten. Unmatched junction bases numbered 9, after V lost 6 bases and J lost 5 bases. Germline CDR1 MNHEY, CDR2 SVGAGI. The CDR3 covers 14 residues. The sample in question was unstimulated CD4+ T cells sorted from spleen or lymph node cells, obtained before intestinal transplant. V gene TRBV6-5 combines with J gene TRBJ2-5, with 7 bases that match TRBD1. The TCR was taken from a human donor who received an intestinal transplant. The DNA of the CDR3 is TGTGCCAGCAGCTTACAGGGGCGCTTGGAGACCCAGTACTTC. This translates into CASSLQGRLETQYF.